This T cell receptor beta chain was captured by sequencing in a study of blood T cell repertoires in COVID-19. Profiled with immunoSEQ multiplex PCR; TCRdb holds only in-frame clones, not every one. The data contain around 150,000 clones, around 85% of them seen just once; the ten biggest clones take up more than 5%. The germline gives CDR1 LNHDA, CDR2 SQIVND (reference sequence). The CDR3 is 14 amino acids. V was clipped by 1 base and J by 1 base, with 5 bases between them. Recovered status in Cohort 3 required two negative PCRs, clearance, or symptom resolution. This chain uses TRBV19 with TRBJ1-5; no firm D call. The receptor's source is a middle-aged woman who had recovered from COVID-19. The sample taken for sequencing was PBMCs or T cells enriched from blood (not recorded which). CDR3: CASSIGASNQPQHF. The CDR3 DNA reads as TGTGCCAGTAGTATAGGAGCCAGCAATCAGCCCCAGCATTTT.